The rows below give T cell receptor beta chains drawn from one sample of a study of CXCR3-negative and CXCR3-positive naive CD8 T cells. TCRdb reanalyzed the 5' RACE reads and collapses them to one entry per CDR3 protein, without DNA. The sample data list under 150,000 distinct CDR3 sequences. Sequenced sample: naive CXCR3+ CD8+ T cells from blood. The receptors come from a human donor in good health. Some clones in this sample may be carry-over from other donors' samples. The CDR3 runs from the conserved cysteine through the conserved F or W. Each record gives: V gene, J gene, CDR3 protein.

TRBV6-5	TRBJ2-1	CASSPGLTPASYNEQFF
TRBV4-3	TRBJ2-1	CASSQDGQGRPYNEQFF
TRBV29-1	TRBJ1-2	CSVVGGTDGYTF
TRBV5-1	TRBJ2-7	CASSLVPDSYEQYF
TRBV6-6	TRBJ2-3	CASSFGRVDTQYF
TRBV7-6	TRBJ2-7	CASSPGVSKHSYEQYF
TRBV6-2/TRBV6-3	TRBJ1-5	CASSSTGSSQPQHF
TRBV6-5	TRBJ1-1	CASSHPGRLNTEAFF
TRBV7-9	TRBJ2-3	CASTSDPVYTDTQYF
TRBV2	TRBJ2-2	CASSVPRGVTGELFF
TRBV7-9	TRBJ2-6	CASSTNWGDSGANVLTF
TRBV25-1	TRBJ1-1	CASSESTTGKTEAFF
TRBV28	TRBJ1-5	CASSPGGLWDVNQPQHF
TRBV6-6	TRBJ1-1	CASSPTVEGTEAFF
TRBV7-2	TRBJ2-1	CASSTGQGYTEQFF
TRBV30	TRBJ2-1	CAWSPGAEQFF
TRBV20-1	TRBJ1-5	CSARTRGEVQPQHF
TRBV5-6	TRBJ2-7	CASSLFTTSYEQYF
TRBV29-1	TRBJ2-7	CSVGGGDEQYF
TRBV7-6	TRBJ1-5	CASSFWEGQPQHF
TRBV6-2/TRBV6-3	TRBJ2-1	CASSYSLSGGYNEQFF
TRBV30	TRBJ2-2	CAWTRTGVAGELFF
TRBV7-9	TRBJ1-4	CASSLSGPEKLFF
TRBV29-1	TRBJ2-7	CSAIRTDNEQYF
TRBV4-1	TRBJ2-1	CASSQGLAGDFPDNEQFF
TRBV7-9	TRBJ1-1	CASSIKNTEAFF
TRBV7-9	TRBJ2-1	CASSLGWDGNEQFF
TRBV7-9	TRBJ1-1	CASSLEDAEAFF
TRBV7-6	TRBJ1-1	CASSAGQLNTEAFF
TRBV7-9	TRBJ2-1	CASTFQNEQFF
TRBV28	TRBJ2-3	CVSSLGRGQVRGEAPDTQYF